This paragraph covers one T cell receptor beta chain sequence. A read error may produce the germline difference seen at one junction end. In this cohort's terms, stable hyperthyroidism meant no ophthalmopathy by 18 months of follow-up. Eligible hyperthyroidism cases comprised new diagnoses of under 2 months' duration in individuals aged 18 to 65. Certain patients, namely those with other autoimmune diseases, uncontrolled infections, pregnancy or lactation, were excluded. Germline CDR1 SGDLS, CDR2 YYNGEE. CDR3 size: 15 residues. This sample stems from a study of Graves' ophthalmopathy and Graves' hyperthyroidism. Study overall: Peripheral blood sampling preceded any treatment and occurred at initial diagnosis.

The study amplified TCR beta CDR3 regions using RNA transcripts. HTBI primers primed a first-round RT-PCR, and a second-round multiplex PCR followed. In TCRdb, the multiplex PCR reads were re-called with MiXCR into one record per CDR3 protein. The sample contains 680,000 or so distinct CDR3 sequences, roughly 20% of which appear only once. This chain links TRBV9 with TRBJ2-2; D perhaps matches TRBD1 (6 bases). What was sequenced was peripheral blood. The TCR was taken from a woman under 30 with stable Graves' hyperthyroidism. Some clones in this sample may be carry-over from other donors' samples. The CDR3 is CASSVEGVNTGDLFF. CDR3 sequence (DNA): TGTGCCAGCAGCGTAGAGGGGGTAAACACCGGGGATCTGTTTTTT.